These 27 T cell receptor beta chains originate from one sample sequenced in a study of blood T cell repertoires in COVID-19. Data came from immunoSEQ multiplex PCR; TCRdb stores just in-frame clones and leaves some out. The sample yields under 200,000 clones, about four fifths seen once. The material sequenced was peripheral blood. The receptors shown here come from a woman aged 55-69 years with COVID-19, enrolled during active disease.

The gene calls are TRBV5-4 and TRBJ2-7, with a weak D call TRBD2 (5 bases). CDR3 length: 13 amino acids. Germline V CDR1 and CDR2: SGHNT, YYREEE (reference sequence). Trimming removed 10 bases at V and 0 bases at J, with 14 bases between. In DNA, the CDR3 is TGTGCCGGCCGACCGAGGGACTCCTACGAGCAGTACTTC. Protein product: CAGRPRDSYEQYF.

This clone was picked up a small number of times. The chain uses TRBV15 and TRBJ1-1; D unresolved. CDR3 length equals 15 residues. Germline V gene lookup returns CDR1 LNHNV and CDR2 YYDKDF (reference sequence). Trimming left V 0 bases short and J 6 bases short, with 14 bases between. The CDR3 DNA reads as TGTGCCACCAGCAGAGATGTCGGCGGAGTCGCTGAAGCTTTCTTT. Translated, it gives CATSRDVGGVAEAFF. The complete variable domain, with remaining parts taken from reference TRBV15 and TRBJ1-1, reads DAMVIQNPRYQVTQFGKPVTLSCSQTLNHNVMYWYQQKSSQAPKLLFHYYDKDFNNEADTPDNFQSRRPNTSFCFLDIRSPGLGDTAMYLCATSRDVGGVAEAFFGQGTRLTVV.

This rearrangement joins TRBV11-3 to TRBJ2-3; the match to TRBD2 covers 7 bases. Germline V gene sequence: CDR1 SGHNT, CDR2 YENEEA. This CDR3 contains 16 residues. With 5 bases clipped from V and 7 bases from J, the junction kept 15 bases outside the gene matches. CDR3 in DNA: TGTGCCAGCAGCCTTTCGTCCAACGGGGGGAGGAATACGCAGTATTTT. This sequence encodes CASSLSSNGGRNTQYF. Looking up the rest from reference TRBV11-3 and TRBJ2-3 gives the full variable domain: EAGVVQSPRYKIIEKKQPVAFWCNPISGHNTLYWYLQNLGQGPELLIRYENEEAVDDSQLPKDRFSAERLKGVDSTLKIQPAELGDSAVYLCASSLSSNGGRNTQYFGPGTRLTVL.

J is TRBJ2-3 and V is TRBV30; a weak D match, TRBD1 (5 bases). V gave up 7 bases and J gave up 5 bases, with 16 bases separating them. Germline CDR1 is GTSNPN and CDR2 is SVGIG (reference sequence). The CDR3 has 13 amino acids. The CDR3, as DNA: TGTGCCTTCCACAAGGGGCTCGGAGATACGCAGTATTTT. Protein: CAFHKGLGDTQYF.

CDR3 coding DNA: TGCGCCAGCACCCCAAGGGGGACAGGAGGCTCTGGGGCCAACGTCCTGACTTTC. Residues: CASTPRGTGGSGANVLTF. The genes are TRBV10-2 and TRBJ2-6; 8 nucleotides align to TRBD1. V lost 7 bases to trimming and J lost 0 bases; unmatched junction nucleotides: 11. The CDR3 runs to 18 residues. CDR1 is WSHSY, CDR2 SAAADI, per germline.

The chain uses TRBV4-3 and TRBJ2-7; D gene uncertain. With 0 bases removed from V and 6 bases from J, the gap between germline ends came to 9 bases. The length of the CDR3 is 13 residues. CDR1 and CDR2 (germline): LGHNA, YSLEER. This chain's CDR3 is CASSQDLLREQYF. The DNA for the CDR3 is TGCGCCAGCAGCCAAGATCTGCTGCGCGAGCAGTACTTC.

CDR3 sequence reads: CSAGGAGELFF. Here the CDR3 DNA reads TGCAGTGCCGGAGGGGCTGGGGAACTGTTTTTT. This rearrangement joins TRBV20-1 to TRBJ1-4; the D gene is possibly TRBD1 (5 bases). The V and J ends lost 6 bases and 12 bases respectively, with 14 bases between them. CDR3 size: 11 residues. Germline values: CDR1 DFQATT, CDR2 SNEGSKA (reference sequence).

The CDR3 sequence is CASSPPTGTYNEQFF. DNA for the CDR3: TGTGCCAGCTCACCACCGACTGGCACCTACAATGAGCAGTTCTTC. This chain connects TRBV18 to TRBJ2-1; D not resolved. This CDR3 has 15 amino acids. Deletions cut 0 bases from V and 2 bases from J, with 8 bases between. The germline gives CDR1 KGHSH, CDR2 LQKENI.

The V and J genes are TRBV10-2 and TRBJ2-3; 11 nucleotides agree with TRBD2. Germline CDR1 is WSHSY and CDR2 is SAAADI. V gave up 6 bases and J gave up 2 bases; unmatched junction bases: 4. CDR3 length: 15 residues. The CDR3 here is CASRILAGDTDTQYF. As DNA, the CDR3 is TGCGCCAGCAGGATACTAGCGGGGGACACAGATACGCAGTATTTT.

The rearrangement joins TRBV7-3 to TRBJ2-3; TRBD1 aligns across 7 bases. The CDR3 length is 16 residues. CDR1 is SGHTA, CDR2 FQGTGA, per germline. With V trimmed by 5 bases and J by 1 base, 9 bases remained unmatched. The CDR3 loop is CASSLSSGTGTDTQYF. CDR3 bases: TGTGCCAGCAGCCTCTCCTCCGGGACAGGCACAGATACGCAGTATTTT.

This clone was counted only a few times. The chain uses TRBV19 and TRBJ2-3; D might be TRBD2 (7 bases). Germline CDR1 is LNHDA and CDR2 is SQIVND (reference sequence). The CDR3 has 15 residues. Trimming pared 3 bases from V and 2 bases from J, leaving 12 bases between. As DNA, the CDR3 is TGTGCCAGTAGTATGGGGGGGGGCCCCACAGATACGCAGTATTTT. Translation: CASSMGGGPTDTQYF.

CDR3 loop: CASSVAGRLKETQYF. The CDR3 DNA reads as TGTGCCAGCAGCGTAGCCGGGAGGTTAAAGGAGACCCAGTACTTC. The rearrangement joins TRBV9 to TRBJ2-5, with 7 bases that match TRBD2. The V and J ends lost 0 bases and 5 bases, in that order; junction bases with no gene match: 7. Germline values: CDR1 SGDLS, CDR2 YYNGEE. CDR3 length: 15 residues.

This rearrangement joins TRBV7-3 to TRBJ2-7; 9 positions agree with TRBD1. After removal of 2 bases from V and 0 bases from J, the junction contained 2 bases not matched to a gene. The CDR3 sequence is 15 residues long. Germline loops: CDR1 SGHTA, CDR2 FQGTGA. This CDR3 is CASSLSDRGSYEQYF. The CDR3 DNA sequence: TGTGCCAGCAGCTTATCGGACAGGGGCTCCTACGAGCAGTACTTC.

The chain carries TRBV5-5 and TRBJ1-2; D not resolved. With 2 bases removed from V and 6 bases from J, the gap between germline ends came to 11 bases. The CDR3 covers 13 residues. CDR1 and CDR2 (germline): SGHKS, YYEKEE (reference sequence). This CDR3 is CASSFLTSDGYTF. The CDR3 nucleotides are TGTGCCAGCAGCTTTCTCACGTCAGATGGCTACACCTTC.

The J gene is TRBJ2-7, the V gene TRBV19; tentative D call: TRBD1 (6 bases). The CDR3 is 14 residues long. V was trimmed by 3 bases and J by 4 bases, leaving 13 bases between them. The germline V gene has CDR1 LNHDA and CDR2 SQIVND (reference sequence). The DNA for the CDR3 is TGTGCCAGTAGTATGCCGGGCAGGGGTTACGAGCAGTACTTC. It is translated as CASSMPGRGYEQYF.

This sequence joins TRBV30 and TRBJ2-2; TRBD1 aligns across 7 bases. Germline V lookup: CDR1 GTSNPN, CDR2 SVGIG (reference sequence). The CDR3 spans 15 residues. The J segment lost 4 bases and the V segment lost 3 bases, leaving 8 bases of the junction unmatched. As DNA, the CDR3 is TGTGCCTGGAGGGGTAGGGGGCTCGGCACCGGGGAGCTGTTTTTT. Protein product: CAWRGRGLGTGELFF.

The rearrangement joins TRBV4-1 to TRBJ1-5, with D unclear. Germline values: CDR1 MGHRA, CDR2 YSYEKL. V lost 6 bases and J 0 bases, leaving 9 bases between the germline ends. The CDR3 consists of 14 residues. The CDR3 nucleotides are TGCGCCAGCAGTCATACTTCTAGCAATCAGCCCCAGCATTTT. Amino acid sequence: CASSHTSSNQPQHF.

The rearrangement links TRBV2 to TRBJ1-5; a weak D match, TRBD1 (6 bases). The V end lost 7 bases, the J end lost 0 bases, and 16 bases lay between the germline ends. This CDR3 spans 16 amino acids. Germline lookup yields CDR1 SNHLY and CDR2 FYNNEI. The CDR3 is CASTLGQPYSNQPQHF. CDR3 nucleotide sequence: TGTGCCAGCACCTTGGGACAACCATATAGCAATCAGCCCCAGCATTTT.

CDR3 coding DNA: TGTGCCAGCAGTTCCAGACAGGGAGGCAATCAGCCCCAGCATTTT. Its translation: CASSSRQGGNQPQHF. The V gene is TRBV6-5, the J gene TRBJ1-5; 7 bases are a match to TRBD1. Germline trimming cut 4 bases from V and 2 bases from J; bases unmatched to any gene: 5. The CDR3 is 15 amino acids. From germline, CDR1 is MNHEY and CDR2 SVGAGI.

The chain uses TRBV12-5 and TRBJ1-1; D possibly corresponds to TRBD1 (6 bases). The length of the CDR3 is 16 residues. Germline lookup yields CDR1 LGHNT and CDR2 FRNRAP. Trimming stripped 0 bases from V and 1 base from J, with 12 bases between. The CDR3, as DNA: TGTGCTAGTGGTTTGGTACTCGGACAGAAGAACACTGAAGCTTTCTTT. Translating gives CASGLVLGQKNTEAFF.

For the CDR3, the DNA is TGTGCCTGGAGTCGGGGCGGGGATGAGCAGTTCTTC. It is translated as CAWSRGGDEQFF. The V gene is TRBV30, the J gene TRBJ2-1, with D maybe TRBD2 (6 bases). The CDR3 is made up of 12 amino acids. CDR1 and CDR2 from the germline V gene are GTSNPN and SVGIG (reference sequence). V lost 2 bases, J lost 8 bases, and 10 bases lay in between.

This clone has more than one count but fewer than ten. The chain uses TRBV28 and TRBJ2-4; 8 bases line up with TRBD2. CDR1 MDHEN and CDR2 SYDVKM come from the germline V gene. CDR3 length: 14 amino acids. V gave up 5 bases and J gave up 2 bases; unmatched junction bases: 2. Written as DNA, the CDR3 is TGTGCCAGCAGTCCGGGGGGGACCAAAAACATTCAGTACTTC. This translates into CASSPGGTKNIQYF.

The V and J genes are TRBV2 and TRBJ1-1; the D gene is possibly TRBD1 (6 bases). The CDR3 is 11 residues long. The V gene's germline CDR1 is SNHLY and CDR2 FYNNEI. Trimming shortened V by 9 bases and J by 8 bases, and 13 bases separated the two germline ends. The CDR3 DNA reads TGTGCCAGGGACGGACAGCCCGAAGCTTTCTTT. Translated, it gives CARDGQPEAFF.

In its sample, this clone was seen once. The chain recombines TRBV29-1 with TRBJ1-2, with TRBD1 matching 8 bases. Germline V gives CDR1 SQVTM, CDR2 ANQGSEA. The V segment lost 5 bases and the J segment 4 bases; nucleotides outside the gene matches: 15. The CDR3 runs to 16 residues. This CDR3 reads CSVPRTITGGSYGYTF. In nucleotides, the CDR3 is TGCAGCGTTCCGCGCACAATTACAGGGGGAAGCTATGGCTACACCTTC. Complete variable domain (other parts from reference TRBV29-1 and TRBJ1-2): SAVISQKPSRDICQRGTSLTIQCQVDSQVTMMFWYRQQPGQSLTLIATANQGSEATYESGFVIDKFPISRPNLTFSTLTVSNMSPEDSSIYLCSVPRTITGGSYGYTFGSGTRLTVV.

The CDR3 loop reads CASSPTSFPRTTGELFF. The CDR3 DNA reads TGTGCCAGCAGCCCTACTAGCTTCCCGAGGACCACCGGGGAGCTGTTTTTT. The J gene is TRBJ2-2, the V gene TRBV9, with D possibly matching TRBD2 (6 bases). CDR3 length: 17 amino acids. V lost 4 bases and J 4 bases, leaving 20 bases between the germline ends. Germline lookup yields CDR1 SGDLS and CDR2 YYNGEE. Complete variable domain (other parts from reference TRBV9 and TRBJ2-2): DSGVTQTPKHLITATGQRVTLRCSPRSGDLSVYWYQQSLDQGLQFLIQYYNGEERAKGNILERFSAQQFPDLHSELNLSSLELGDSALYFCASSPTSFPRTTGELFFGEGSRLTVL.

This clone has just one count. The V and J genes are TRBV7-2 and TRBJ1-6; D uncertain. V was cut by 6 bases and J by 10 bases, with 19 bases left in between. The germline gives CDR1 SGHTA, CDR2 FQGNSA. The CDR3 has 15 residues. CDR3 sequence: CASSTAGVSRSPLHF. The CDR3 coding sequence is TGTGCCAGCAGTACAGCAGGCGTAAGCAGGTCACCCCTCCACTTT.

Remarks on this clone: In the same sample, other DNA sequences code for this CDR3. The V gene is TRBV19, the J gene TRBJ1-5; no clear D gene. This CDR3 is built from 15 residues. Germline lookup yields CDR1 LNHDA and CDR2 SQIVND (reference sequence). The ends were cut back, 0 bases at V and 3 bases at J, with 9 bases in the middle. The CDR3 sequence: CASSIDREPNQPQHF. The CDR3 DNA is TGTGCCAGTAGTATAGATCGGGAGCCCAATCAGCCCCAGCATTTT.